The subject of this entry is one T cell receptor beta chain. Profiling relied on immunoSEQ multiplex PCR, and the TCRdb table lists in-frame clones only, not all of them. The sample holds 150,000 to 200,000 clones; approximately 80% are singletons and the top ten take approximately 10%. This specimen comes from a study of blood T cell repertoires in COVID-19. Study overall: Material from acute and convalescent COVID-19 was sourced from the United States, Italy and Spain. Sources were T cells, B-cell-depleted T cells, or PBMCs; the material itself was cDNA or gDNA.

Enrollees, roughly 18 to 90 years old, lived in 24 US areas. Trimming cost V 0 bases and J 3 bases, with 11 bases left between them. Germline V gene data show CDR1 as WNHNN and CDR2 as SYGVQD (reference sequence). The CDR3 extends over 15 amino acids. The specimen was PBMCs or T cells enriched from blood (not recorded which). V gene TRBV10-1 combines with J gene TRBJ2-5; maybe TRBD1 (5 bases). The clonotype comes from a man between 50 and 59 years old who had recovered from COVID-19. CDR3: CASSESLAGKETQYF. CDR3 in DNA: TGCGCCAGCAGTGAGTCTCTGGCAGGGAAAGAGACCCAGTACTTC.